A selection of T cell receptor beta chains follows, all from one sample in a study of blood T cell repertoires in COVID-19. Repertoires were generated with immunoSEQ multiplex PCR, while TCRdb's copy carries only in-frame clones and drops some. The table includes around 380,000 clones, more than 70% detected once. The sequenced sample was PBMCs or T cells enriched from blood (not recorded which). These receptor sequences come from a man aged 30-40 years who had recovered from COVID-19. CDR3s include the opening cysteine and the closing phenylalanine or tryptophan. The order of the fields is clone size, V gene, J gene, D gene, CDR3 DNA, CDR3 protein. A D gene is named only where the DNA matches it firmly. Rows give clone size only sometimes, using once, few, many, or a class for an expanded clone.

clone_size: many; v_call: TRBV5-1; j_call: TRBJ2-3; d_call: .; cdr3_nt: TGCGCCAGCAGCTCCGAAGTGATACAGGGCACAGATACGCAGTATTTT; cdr3_aa: CASSSEVIQGTDTQYF
clone_size: .; v_call: TRBV7-9; j_call: TRBJ1-2; d_call: TRBD1; cdr3_nt: TGTGCCAGCAGCCTACAGGGGGCATATGGCTACACCTTC; cdr3_aa: CASSLQGAYGYTF
clone_size: .; v_call: TRBV6-5; j_call: TRBJ1-1; d_call: .; cdr3_nt: TGTGCCAGCAGCCCCTACAGGACGAACACTGAAGCTTTCTTT; cdr3_aa: CASSPYRTNTEAFF
clone_size: .; v_call: TRBV23-1; j_call: TRBJ2-1; d_call: .; cdr3_nt: TGCGCCAGCACACCCGGGACACTCTACAATGAGCAGTTCTTC; cdr3_aa: CASTPGTLYNEQFF
clone_size: .; v_call: TRBV7-2; j_call: TRBJ2-5; d_call: .; cdr3_nt: TGTGCCAGCAGCTTCCCCTGGACAGAACAAGAGACCCAGTACTTC; cdr3_aa: CASSFPWTEQETQYF
clone_size: .; v_call: TRBV10-3; j_call: TRBJ2-1; d_call: TRBD2; cdr3_nt: TGTGCCATCAGTGGGGGGAGGGGATCCTACAATGAGCAGTTCTTC; cdr3_aa: CAISGGRGSYNEQFF
clone_size: .; v_call: TRBV9; j_call: TRBJ2-5; d_call: .; cdr3_nt: TGTGCCAGCACCCGAGGGGGGACTAACCAAGAGACCCAGTACTTC; cdr3_aa: CASTRGGTNQETQYF
clone_size: .; v_call: TRBV7-9; j_call: TRBJ1-1; d_call: .; cdr3_nt: TGTGCCAGCAGCTCGGACAGAATGAACACTGAAGCTTTCTTT; cdr3_aa: CASSSDRMNTEAFF
clone_size: .; v_call: TRBV5-1; j_call: TRBJ2-7; d_call: TRBD1; cdr3_nt: TGCGCCAGCAGCTCTCAGACAGGGGGCATGTCCTACGAGCAGTACTTC; cdr3_aa: CASSSQTGGMSYEQYF
clone_size: .; v_call: TRBV2; j_call: TRBJ1-1; d_call: TRBD1; cdr3_nt: TGTGCCAGCAGCCGACAGGGTTCAGAGACTGAAGCTTTCTTT; cdr3_aa: CASSRQGSETEAFF
clone_size: .; v_call: TRBV5-1; j_call: TRBJ1-2; d_call: TRBD1; cdr3_nt: TGCGCCAGCAGCTTGGGGACAGGGAATGGCTACACCTTC; cdr3_aa: CASSLGTGNGYTF
clone_size: few; v_call: TRBV7-2; j_call: TRBJ1-3; d_call: .; cdr3_nt: TGTGCCAGCAGCCCGGGGGGGGCAGATGGAAACACCATATATTTT; cdr3_aa: CASSPGGADGNTIYF
clone_size: .; v_call: TRBV4-1; j_call: TRBJ2-1; d_call: .; cdr3_nt: TGCGCCAGCAGCCCTACTCTATTAGGGGGAGGGTTCAATGAGCAGTTCTTC; cdr3_aa: CASSPTLLGGGFNEQFF
clone_size: .; v_call: TRBV19; j_call: TRBJ1-6; d_call: .; cdr3_nt: TGTGCCAGTAGCCTTTACAACCCGGGTCCACGACCGAGGGTGTCACCCCTCCACTTT; cdr3_aa: CASSLYNPGPRPRVSPLHF
clone_size: .; v_call: TRBV25-1; j_call: TRBJ2-1; d_call: .; cdr3_nt: TGTGCCAGCAGGGGAGATGAGCAGTTCTTC; cdr3_aa: CASRGDEQFF
clone_size: .; v_call: TRBV3-1/TRBV3-2; j_call: TRBJ2-3; d_call: .; cdr3_nt: TGTGCCAGCAGTCAAGGGGGGGAAGGGGATACGCAGTATTTT; cdr3_aa: CASSQGGEGDTQYF
clone_size: .; v_call: TRBV18; j_call: TRBJ1-3; d_call: .; cdr3_nt: TGTGCCAGCTCACCTCCTTTTAATGGAAACACCATATATTTT; cdr3_aa: CASSPPFNGNTIYF
clone_size: .; v_call: TRBV7-9; j_call: TRBJ2-7; d_call: TRBD1; cdr3_nt: TGTGCCAGCAGCCCGGACAGGGCCGAGCAGTACTTC; cdr3_aa: CASSPDRAEQYF
clone_size: .; v_call: TRBV6-2/TRBV6-3; j_call: TRBJ1-1; d_call: TRBD1; cdr3_nt: TGTGCCAGCAGTTACCGACAGGGATCGGGTGAAGCTTTCTTT; cdr3_aa: CASSYRQGSGEAFF
clone_size: .; v_call: TRBV18; j_call: TRBJ1-2; d_call: .; cdr3_nt: TGTGCCAGCTCACCACGGCAGGGATCTAACTATGGCTACACCTTC; cdr3_aa: CASSPRQGSNYGYTF
clone_size: .; v_call: TRBV7-2; j_call: TRBJ1-6; d_call: TRBD1; cdr3_nt: TGTGCCAGCAGCACGGGACAGTCGAATAATTCACCCCTCCACTTT; cdr3_aa: CASSTGQSNNSPLHF
clone_size: .; v_call: TRBV18; j_call: TRBJ2-2; d_call: .; cdr3_nt: TGTGCCAGCCGCCTTGATGGCCTGAACACCGGGGAGCTGTTTTTT; cdr3_aa: CASRLDGLNTGELFF
clone_size: .; v_call: TRBV6-1; j_call: TRBJ1-5; d_call: .; cdr3_nt: TGTGCCAGTCTAAGGGAGAGCAATCAGCCCCAGCATTTT; cdr3_aa: CASLRESNQPQHF
clone_size: .; v_call: TRBV6-2/TRBV6-3; j_call: TRBJ2-7; d_call: .; cdr3_nt: TGTGCCAGCAGTTACTCTCCGAGCGAGCAGTACTTC; cdr3_aa: CASSYSPSEQYF
clone_size: .; v_call: TRBV4-1; j_call: TRBJ2-7; d_call: .; cdr3_nt: TGCGCCAGCAGCCAAGCGGGGGGCCCCTCCTACGAGCAGTACTTC; cdr3_aa: CASSQAGGPSYEQYF
clone_size: .; v_call: TRBV12-3/TRBV12-4; j_call: TRBJ1-2; d_call: .; cdr3_nt: TGTGCCAGCAGTCCACAGGTACCGGGCGGCTACACCTTC; cdr3_aa: CASSPQVPGGYTF
clone_size: .; v_call: TRBV6-5; j_call: TRBJ2-5; d_call: TRBD2; cdr3_nt: TGTGCCAGCAGGTGGACTAGCGGTGGAGAGACCCAGTACTTC; cdr3_aa: CASRWTSGGETQYF
clone_size: .; v_call: TRBV6-5; j_call: TRBJ2-2; d_call: .; cdr3_nt: TGTGCCAGCAGGGGCCCCCAAGGCTTCACCGGGGAGCTGTTTTTT; cdr3_aa: CASRGPQGFTGELFF
clone_size: .; v_call: TRBV19; j_call: TRBJ2-1; d_call: .; cdr3_nt: TGTGCCAGTAGCCCGAGCGGCAATGAGCAGTTCTTC; cdr3_aa: CASSPSGNEQFF
clone_size: .; v_call: TRBV10-1; j_call: TRBJ2-7; d_call: .; cdr3_nt: TGCGCCAGCAGTGGGGGCAGCTACGAGCAGTACTTC; cdr3_aa: CASSGGSYEQYF
clone_size: .; v_call: TRBV7-9; j_call: TRBJ2-1; d_call: .; cdr3_nt: TGTGCCAGCAGCCTACAATTAGCTCGCAATGAGCAGTTCTTC; cdr3_aa: CASSLQLARNEQFF
clone_size: .; v_call: TRBV5-1; j_call: TRBJ2-7; d_call: .; cdr3_nt: TGCGCCAGCAGCTTGGGCGGAACCTACGAGCAGTACTTC; cdr3_aa: CASSLGGTYEQYF
clone_size: .; v_call: TRBV7-6; j_call: TRBJ1-2; d_call: TRBD1; cdr3_nt: TGTGCCAGCAGTCCGGGACAGGGTTCGTCTAACTATGGCTACACCTTC; cdr3_aa: CASSPGQGSSNYGYTF
clone_size: once; v_call: TRBV10-3; j_call: TRBJ1-1; d_call: TRBD1; cdr3_nt: TGTGCCATCAGCGAACAGGGGGCTGGCACTGAAGCTTTCTTT; cdr3_aa: CAISEQGAGTEAFF
clone_size: .; v_call: TRBV24-1; j_call: TRBJ2-1; d_call: TRBD1; cdr3_nt: TGTGCCACCAGTGACCCCTCGGACAGGGACCACTACAATGAGCAGTTCTTC; cdr3_aa: CATSDPSDRDHYNEQFF
clone_size: .; v_call: TRBV27; j_call: TRBJ1-5; d_call: .; cdr3_nt: TGTGCCAGCAGTGAGCAACCCATTAGCAATCAGCCCCAGCATTTT; cdr3_aa: CASSEQPISNQPQHF
clone_size: .; v_call: TRBV7-6; j_call: TRBJ2-7; d_call: TRBD1; cdr3_nt: TGTGCCAGCAGCTTAGCCGGACAGGAGATCTACGAGCAGTACTTC; cdr3_aa: CASSLAGQEIYEQYF
clone_size: once; v_call: TRBV24-1; j_call: TRBJ1-2; d_call: TRBD1; cdr3_nt: TGTGCCACCAGTGACGCGGGACAGGGTTATTTTCGGTATGGCTACACCTTC; cdr3_aa: CATSDAGQGYFRYGYTF
clone_size: .; v_call: TRBV14; j_call: TRBJ1-6; d_call: TRBD1; cdr3_nt: TGTGCCAGCAGCCAAGGGACAGGGGCTAATTCACCCCTCCACTTT; cdr3_aa: CASSQGTGANSPLHF
clone_size: .; v_call: TRBV7-9; j_call: TRBJ1-4; d_call: .; cdr3_nt: TGTGCCAGCAGCTTAGGGGGGCGTGATGAAAAACTGTTTTTT; cdr3_aa: CASSLGGRDEKLFF
clone_size: .; v_call: TRBV7-2; j_call: TRBJ1-5; d_call: TRBD1; cdr3_nt: TGTGCCAGCAGCCCGGACAGGGGAAGCAATCAGCCCCAGCATTTT; cdr3_aa: CASSPDRGSNQPQHF
clone_size: .; v_call: TRBV4-2; j_call: TRBJ1-2; d_call: .; cdr3_nt: TGTGCCAGCAGCCAAGATACAGGGCTGGACTATGGCTACACCTTC; cdr3_aa: CASSQDTGLDYGYTF
clone_size: .; v_call: TRBV12-3/TRBV12-4; j_call: TRBJ2-2; d_call: .; cdr3_nt: TGTGCCAGCAGTCCTCAGGACACCGGGGAGCTGTTTTTT; cdr3_aa: CASSPQDTGELFF
clone_size: .; v_call: TRBV7-2; j_call: TRBJ2-1; d_call: .; cdr3_nt: TGTGCCAGCAGCTTAGCGGGGAGCTCCTACAATGAGCAGTTCTTC; cdr3_aa: CASSLAGSSYNEQFF
clone_size: .; v_call: TRBV4-1; j_call: TRBJ1-1; d_call: .; cdr3_nt: TGCGCCAGCAGCCAGATCGCGCGTAACACTGAAGCTTTCTTT; cdr3_aa: CASSQIARNTEAFF
clone_size: .; v_call: TRBV7-9; j_call: TRBJ2-1; d_call: TRBD2; cdr3_nt: TGTGCCAGCAGCTTAGCCGGACTAGCGGGGATCTACAATGAGCAGTTCTTC; cdr3_aa: CASSLAGLAGIYNEQFF
clone_size: .; v_call: TRBV18; j_call: TRBJ1-6; d_call: .; cdr3_nt: TGTGCCAGCTCACCACCGACTGCGGGATCACCCCTCCACTTT; cdr3_aa: CASSPPTAGSPLHF
clone_size: .; v_call: TRBV10-3; j_call: TRBJ1-2; d_call: .; cdr3_nt: TGTGCCATCAGCCTGGGACTTCTCTATGGCTACACCTTC; cdr3_aa: CAISLGLLYGYTF
clone_size: .; v_call: TRBV7-9; j_call: TRBJ2-1; d_call: TRBD2; cdr3_nt: TGTGCCAGCAGCCCAAGACTAGCGGAGGTCTACAATGAGCAGTTCTTC; cdr3_aa: CASSPRLAEVYNEQFF
clone_size: .; v_call: TRBV19; j_call: TRBJ2-2; d_call: .; cdr3_nt: TGTGCCAGTAGTGAACAGACCGGGGAGCTGTTTTTT; cdr3_aa: CASSEQTGELFF
clone_size: .; v_call: TRBV11-3; j_call: TRBJ1-6; d_call: TRBD1; cdr3_nt: TGTGCCAGCAGCGGGGGACAGGGAGGGTATTCACCCCTCCACTTT; cdr3_aa: CASSGGQGGYSPLHF
clone_size: .; v_call: TRBV29-1; j_call: TRBJ1-1; d_call: .; cdr3_nt: TGCAGCCTGGGAAAGGGGACATCGGACACTGAAGCTTTCTTT; cdr3_aa: CSLGKGTSDTEAFF
clone_size: .; v_call: TRBV6-4; j_call: TRBJ2-3; d_call: .; cdr3_nt: TGTGCCAGCAGTGACTCAAGGACTACCTTCGGTACGCAGTATTTT; cdr3_aa: CASSDSRTTFGTQYF
clone_size: .; v_call: TRBV5-5; j_call: TRBJ2-5; d_call: TRBD1; cdr3_nt: TGTGCCAGCAGCCTCTACAGGGGTCAAGAGACCCAGTACTTC; cdr3_aa: CASSLYRGQETQYF
clone_size: .; v_call: TRBV10-1; j_call: TRBJ2-4; d_call: .; cdr3_nt: TGCGCCAGCAAAATACCCAGTCCTCTAGCCAAAAACATTCAGTACTTC; cdr3_aa: CASKIPSPLAKNIQYF
clone_size: .; v_call: TRBV27; j_call: TRBJ1-1; d_call: .; cdr3_nt: TGTGCCAGCAGTTTATCGGGCAGGGCCGGCAAAGCTTTCTTT; cdr3_aa: CASSLSGRAGKAFF
clone_size: .; v_call: TRBV4-3; j_call: TRBJ1-1; d_call: .; cdr3_nt: TGCGCCAGCAGCCAAGATTCAGGGGTCACTGAAGCTTTCTTT; cdr3_aa: CASSQDSGVTEAFF
clone_size: .; v_call: TRBV12-3/TRBV12-4; j_call: TRBJ2-3; d_call: .; cdr3_nt: TGTGCCAGCACTCTTCGGGCAGATACGCAGTATTTT; cdr3_aa: CASTLRADTQYF
clone_size: .; v_call: TRBV6-6; j_call: TRBJ2-1; d_call: TRBD2; cdr3_nt: TGTGCCAGCAGTTCGCGGGGGGGCCTTTACAATGAGCAGTTCTTC; cdr3_aa: CASSSRGGLYNEQFF